The 24 T cell receptor beta chains below all came from one sample that was sequenced in a study of neoadjuvant anti-PD-1 for oral cavity cancer. The time point denotes: after neoadjuvant nivolumab, at surgical resection. TCRdb keeps only in-frame clones here, not all; method: immunoSEQ multiplex PCR. In the table there are tens of thousands of clones, about 85% of which are singletons. The sample in question was PBMCs, obtained after nivolumab (anti-PD-1) treatment. The receptors derive from a person between 40 and 80 years old with oral cavity squamous cell carcinoma.

The V call is TRBV7-2, the J call TRBJ2-7; D is unclear. The ends were cut back, 5 bases at V and 4 bases at J, with 12 bases in the middle. CDR1 is SGHTA, CDR2 FQGNSA, per germline. There are 13 residues in the CDR3. DNA for the CDR3: TGTGCCAGCAGCCCATCCGTGGGATACGAGCAGTACTTC. Its protein is CASSPSVGYEQYF.

The chain joins TRBV14 to TRBJ2-3; maybe TRBD1 (6 bases). The CDR3 runs to 13 residues. Germline V gene sequence: CDR1 SGHDN, CDR2 FVKESK. Trimming pared 5 bases from V and 3 bases from J, leaving 9 bases between. CDR3 sequence: CASSYQGTDTQYF. The CDR3 DNA sequence: TGTGCCAGCAGCTACCAGGGGACAGATACGCAGTATTTT.

This clone was seen only a few times. The J gene is TRBJ1-5, the V gene TRBV7-9, with D maybe TRBD1 (5 bases). This CDR3 has 14 residues. The V end was cut by 1 base, the J end by 4 bases, with 8 bases between. Germline CDR1 and CDR2: SEHNR and FQNEAQ (reference sequence). The CDR3 protein is CASSLGGVNQPQHF. The CDR3 nucleotides are TGTGCCAGCAGCTTAGGGGGGGTAAATCAGCCCCAGCATTTT.

The V gene is TRBV10-2, the J gene TRBJ1-4; TRBD1 aligns across 10 bases. The CDR3 consists of 15 residues. Germline V gives CDR1 WSHSY, CDR2 SAAADI. The J segment lost 5 bases and the V segment lost 6 bases, leaving 6 bases of the junction unmatched. CDR3 sequence: CASRTLGQGNEKLFF. CDR3 DNA sequence: TGCGCCAGCAGAACCTTGGGACAGGGGAATGAAAAACTGTTTTTT.

The rearrangement uses TRBV6-1 and TRBJ1-5; maybe TRBD1 (6 bases). This CDR3 spans 12 amino acids. The V end lost 7 bases, the J end lost 3 bases, and 7 bases lay between the germline ends. In germline, CDR1 is MNHNS, CDR2 SASEGT. The CDR3 loop reads CASTGDNQPQHF. The CDR3 DNA reads as TGTGCCAGCACAGGGGACAATCAGCCCCAGCATTTT.

This clone has just one count. The CDR3 here is CATSRDRTVQETQYF. CDR3 coding DNA: TGTGCCACCAGCAGAGATCGCACGGTACAAGAGACCCAGTACTTC. The chain links TRBV15 to TRBJ2-5; D gene uncertain. The V and J ends lost 0 bases and 2 bases respectively, with 10 bases between them. CDR1 LNHNV and CDR2 YYDKDF come from the germline V gene (reference sequence). This CDR3 is built from 15 residues.

The CDR3 reads CASSGLVGDTQYF. CDR3 bases: TGTGCCAGCAGCGGTTTAGTTGGAGATACGCAGTATTTT. The chain employs TRBV9 and TRBJ2-3; D not resolved. The CDR3 runs 13 residues. CDR1 is SGDLS, CDR2 YYNGEE, per germline. Trimming shortened V by 3 bases and J by 5 bases, and 10 bases separated the two germline ends.

V and J are TRBV4-2 and TRBJ2-3, with TRBD2 matching over 8 bases. CDR3 length: 16 amino acids. Germline values: CDR1 LGHNA, CDR2 YNFKEQ. The ends lost 4 bases at V and 4 bases at J; junction bases unmatched: 10. The CDR3 DNA reads TGTGCCAGCAGCCCCGGTACACTAGCGGAAGCAGATACGCAGTATTTT. Translating gives CASSPGTLAEADTQYF.

The rearrangement joins TRBV10-3 to TRBJ2-3; D might be TRBD2 (6 bases). The CDR3 is 16 residues long. Germline V CDR1 and CDR2: ENHRY, SYGVKD. V dropped 0 bases and J dropped 0 bases, with 10 bases sitting between them. The CDR3 spells CAISESDGRSTDTQYF. CDR3 in DNA: TGTGCCATCAGTGAGTCCGACGGGAGAAGCACAGATACGCAGTATTTT.

V gene TRBV6-6 combines with J gene TRBJ2-7; D remains ambiguous. The CDR3 consists of 11 residues. Trimming took 2 bases from V and 5 from J, leaving 4 bases between them. Per the germline V gene, CDR1 is MNHNY and CDR2 is SVGAGI (reference sequence). The CDR3 nucleotides read TGTGCCAGCAGTTACCAGAACGAGCAGTACTTC. It encodes CASSYQNEQYF.

This rearrangement joins TRBV30 to TRBJ2-3; D tentatively fits TRBD1 or TRBD2 (5 bases each). V was clipped by 4 bases and J by 1 base, with 21 bases between them. CDR3 length: 17 amino acids. Germline lookup yields CDR1 GTSNPN and CDR2 SVGIG (reference sequence). CDR3 bases: TGTGCCTGGAAGGAGGACAAGGGCCTAGTCGGCACAGATACGCAGTATTTT. Its translation is CAWKEDKGLVGTDTQYF. The full variable domain, with the rest looked up from reference TRBV30 and TRBJ2-3, is SQTIHQWPATLVQPVGSPLSLECTVEGTSNPNLYWYRQAAGRGLQLLFYSVGIGQISSEVPQNLSASRPQDRQFILSSKKLLLSDSGFYLCAWKEDKGLVGTDTQYFGPGTRLTVL.

This chain connects TRBV5-6 to TRBJ1-1; D is unresolved. The CDR3 contains 12 residues. V lost 5 bases to trimming and J lost 4 bases, with 9 bases between them. Germline V gene sequence: CDR1 SGHDT, CDR2 YYEEEE. Here the CDR3 DNA reads TGTGCCAGCAGTTATGATGCCACTGAAGCTTTCTTT. This codes for CASSYDATEAFF. Looking up the rest from reference TRBV5-6 and TRBJ1-1 gives the full variable domain: DAGVTQSPTHLIKTRGQQVTLRCSPKSGHDTVSWYQQALGQGPQFIFQYYEEEERQRGNFPDRFSGHQFPNYSSELNVNALLLGDSALYLCASSYDATEAFFGQGTRLTVV.

The CDR3 loop is CASSIWDNTGELFF. The CDR3 nucleotides read TGTGCCAGCAGTATCTGGGATAACACCGGGGAGCTGTTTTTT. The chain is built from TRBV9 and TRBJ2-2; D gene ambiguous. This CDR3 contains 14 residues. CDR1 SGDLS and CDR2 YYNGEE come from the germline V gene. The V gene lost 5 bases and the J gene lost 2 bases, with 10 bases spanning the gap.

The chain carries TRBV7-9 and TRBJ1-2, with D possibly matching TRBD1 (5 bases). V was shortened by 5 bases and J by 3 bases, with 10 bases between the two germline ends. This CDR3 has 13 amino acids. Germline V CDR1 and CDR2: SEHNR, FQNEAQ (reference sequence). In nucleotides, the CDR3 is TGTGCCAGCAGCCGGGGGTCGCACTATGGCTACACCTTC. Translating gives CASSRGSHYGYTF. Combining the CDR3 with reference TRBV7-9 and TRBJ1-2 gives the whole variable domain DTGVSQNPRHKITKRGQNVTFRCDPISEHNRLYWYRQTLGQGPEFLTYFQNEAQLEKSRLLSDRFSAERPKGSFSTLEIQRTEQGDSAMYLCASSRGSHYGYTFGSGTRLTVV.

V is TRBV6-1 and J is TRBJ2-2; D remains unclear. V lost 4 bases to trimming and J lost 1 base, with 13 bases between them. Germline CDR1 is MNHNS and CDR2 is SASEGT. This CDR3 has 16 residues. CDR3 nucleotides: TGTGCCAGCAGTGTGCGAGGAATACGGAACACCGGGGAGCTGTTTTTT. Translating it yields CASSVRGIRNTGELFF.

J is TRBJ1-1 and V is TRBV19; D is perhaps TRBD1 (6 bases). V lost 5 bases and J 6 bases, leaving 13 bases between the germline ends. CDR1 and CDR2 (germline): LNHDA, SQIVND (reference sequence). This CDR3 has 13 amino acids. The chain's CDR3 is CASSLTGLPEAFF. The CDR3, as DNA: TGTGCCAGTAGTCTTACAGGGTTGCCTGAAGCTTTCTTT. The full variable domain, its missing parts supplied by reference TRBV19 and TRBJ1-1, is DGGITQSPKYLFRKEGQNVTLSCEQNLNHDAMYWYRQDPGQGLRLIYYSQIVNDFQKGDIAEGYSVSREKKESFPLTVTSAQKNPTAFYLCASSLTGLPEAFFGQGTRLTVV.

The chain is built from TRBV28 and TRBJ1-1; 8 nucleotides align to TRBD1. V lost 6 bases and J lost 0; bases outside the gene matches: 6. CDR1 and CDR2 (germline): MDHEN, SYDVKM. This CDR3 region has 15 residues. This CDR3 is CASRTGATMNTEAFF. The CDR3 DNA follows: TGTGCCAGCAGGACAGGGGCCACCATGAACACTGAAGCTTTCTTT.

This clone occurred a few times. This rearrangement joins TRBV29-1 to TRBJ2-2, with 9 bases aligning to TRBD1. V trimming: 5 bases; J trimming: 0 bases; junction bases outside the gene matches: 4. From germline, CDR1 is SQVTM and CDR2 ANQGSEA. This CDR3 contains 15 residues. CDR3 sequence reads: CSVRGTGSNTGELFF. CDR3 DNA sequence: TGCAGCGTTCGGGGGACAGGGTCGAACACCGGGGAGCTGTTTTTT.

The chain joins TRBV27 to TRBJ2-3; TRBD1 agrees at 10 bases. The length of the CDR3 is 15 residues. V lost 3 bases, J lost 7 bases, and 7 bases stayed unmatched. Per germline, CDR1 MNHEY and CDR2 SMNVEV (reference sequence). As DNA, the CDR3 is TGTGCCAGCAGTTTTTGGGGACAGGGGAGGAATACGCAGTATTTT. Amino acids: CASSFWGQGRNTQYF.

The V gene is TRBV5-8, the J gene TRBJ1-5; D not certain. The CDR3 is 13 amino acids. V shed 0 bases and J shed 4 bases, with 5 bases lying between them. Germline V gives CDR1 SGHTS, CDR2 YDEGEE. The DNA for the CDR3 is TGTGCCAGCAGCTTGGCGGGAAATCAGCCCCAGCATTTT. Translated, it gives CASSLAGNQPQHF.

The chain couples TRBV5-5 to TRBJ1-4; 11 bases match TRBD1. Germline CDR1 reads SGHKS; CDR2 reads YYEKEE (reference sequence). This CDR3 spans 18 amino acids. V lost 0 bases to trimming and J lost 3 bases; unmatched junction nucleotides: 7. CDR3 residues: CASSLARDRGFANEKLFF. The DNA of the CDR3 is TGTGCCAGCAGCTTGGCCCGGGACAGGGGGTTTGCTAATGAAAAACTGTTTTTT.

V is TRBV2 and J is TRBJ1-1; D might be TRBD1 (5 bases). V lost 8 bases, J lost 4 bases, and 17 bases lay in between. There are 14 residues in the CDR3. CDR1 is SNHLY and CDR2 is FYNNEI in the germline V gene. The CDR3 bases are TGTGCCAGCGGTCTTGAGGGGACCGGCACTGAAGCTTTCTTT. Translated: CASGLEGTGTEAFF.

This rearrangement joins TRBV19 to TRBJ2-2; the D is unclear. The germline V gene encodes CDR1 LNHDA and CDR2 SQIVND (reference sequence). This CDR3 spans 17 amino acids. V lost 0 bases, J lost 0 bases, and 11 bases lay in between. The CDR3 DNA reads as TGTGCCAGTAGTATAGATTTTTTCAGCGCGAACACCGGGGAGCTGTTTTTT. Translation: CASSIDFFSANTGELFF.

The rearrangement joins TRBV6-5 to TRBJ2-2; a possible D gene is TRBD1 (5 bases). V lost 6 bases and J 1 base, leaving 9 bases between the germline ends. The CDR3 totals 14 residues. Germline-derived CDR1 and CDR2 are MNHEY and SVGAGI. CDR3 in amino acids: CASSPTGNTGELFF. CDR3 in DNA: TGTGCCAGCAGCCCCACAGGGAACACCGGGGAGCTGTTTTTT.